The present T cell receptor (beta chain) was sequenced within a study of blood T cell repertoires in COVID-19. Study-wide context: Researchers got acute and convalescent COVID-19 samples from the United States, Italy and Spain. PBMCs, B-cell-depleted T cells, or T cells provided the cDNA or gDNA that made up the material.

Per the authors' pipeline: Nucleated cell counts were estimated from reference gene primer amplification. Produced via immunoSEQ multiplex PCR; TCRdb's table is partial and in-frame only. Clone size and V and J calls were adopted from that table, with D and trimming inferred from the DNA. The repertoire holds some 210,000 clones, with around four fifths as singletons. CDR1 is MNHEY, CDR2 SMNVEV, per germline (reference sequence). Trimming shortened V by 4 bases and J by 5 bases, and 15 bases separated the two germline ends. The CDR3 totals 15 residues. V is TRBV27 and J is TRBJ2-1; the D is unclear. Input material: peripheral blood. The receptor was derived from a human donor in a cohort sampled during active COVID-19. CDR3 coding DNA: TGTGCCAGCAGTTCCGGGTCCCCACGGAACAATGAGCAGTTCTTC. Translation gives CASSSGSPRNNEQFF.